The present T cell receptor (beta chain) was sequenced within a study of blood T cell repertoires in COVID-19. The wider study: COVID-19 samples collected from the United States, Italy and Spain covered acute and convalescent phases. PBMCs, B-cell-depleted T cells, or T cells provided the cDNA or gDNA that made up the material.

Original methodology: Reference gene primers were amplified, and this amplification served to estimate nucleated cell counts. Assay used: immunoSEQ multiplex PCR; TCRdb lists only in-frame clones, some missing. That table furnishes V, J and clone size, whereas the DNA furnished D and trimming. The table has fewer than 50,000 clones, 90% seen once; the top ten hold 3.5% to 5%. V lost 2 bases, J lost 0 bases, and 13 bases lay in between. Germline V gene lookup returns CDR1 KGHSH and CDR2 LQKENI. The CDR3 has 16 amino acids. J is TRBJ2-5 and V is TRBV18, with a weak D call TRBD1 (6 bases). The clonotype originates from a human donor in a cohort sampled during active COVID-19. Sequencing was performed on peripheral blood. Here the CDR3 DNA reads TGTGCCAGCTCACCAATTAAGGCAGGGGACCAAGAGACCCAGTACTTC. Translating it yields CASSPIKAGDQETQYF.